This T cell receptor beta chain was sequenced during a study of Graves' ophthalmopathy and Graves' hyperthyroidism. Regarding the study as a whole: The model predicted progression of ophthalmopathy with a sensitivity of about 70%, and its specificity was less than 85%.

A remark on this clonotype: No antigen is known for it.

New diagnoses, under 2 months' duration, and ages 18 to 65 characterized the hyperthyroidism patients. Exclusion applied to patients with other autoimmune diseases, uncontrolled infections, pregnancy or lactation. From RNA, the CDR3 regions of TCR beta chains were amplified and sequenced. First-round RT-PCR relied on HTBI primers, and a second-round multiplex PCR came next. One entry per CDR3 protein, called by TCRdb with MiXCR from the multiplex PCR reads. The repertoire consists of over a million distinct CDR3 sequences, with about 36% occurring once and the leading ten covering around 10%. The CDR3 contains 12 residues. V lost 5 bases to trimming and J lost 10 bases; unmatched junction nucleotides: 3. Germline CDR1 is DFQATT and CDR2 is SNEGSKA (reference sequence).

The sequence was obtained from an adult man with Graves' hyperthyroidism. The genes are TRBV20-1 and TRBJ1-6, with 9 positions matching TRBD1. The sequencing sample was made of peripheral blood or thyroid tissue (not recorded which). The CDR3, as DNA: TGCAGTGCTGGGACAGGGCGCTCACCCCTCCACTTT. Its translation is CSAGTGRSPLHF.